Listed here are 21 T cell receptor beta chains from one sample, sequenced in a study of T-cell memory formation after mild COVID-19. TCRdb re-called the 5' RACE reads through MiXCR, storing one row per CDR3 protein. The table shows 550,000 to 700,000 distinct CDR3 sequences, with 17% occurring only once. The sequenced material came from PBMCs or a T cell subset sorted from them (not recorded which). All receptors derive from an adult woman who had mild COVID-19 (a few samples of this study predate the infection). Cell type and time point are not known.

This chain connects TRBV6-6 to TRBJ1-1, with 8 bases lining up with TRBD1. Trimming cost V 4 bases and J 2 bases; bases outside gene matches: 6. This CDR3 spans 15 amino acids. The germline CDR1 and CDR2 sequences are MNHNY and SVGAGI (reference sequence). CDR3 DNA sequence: TGTGCCAGCAGTTTTATCGGACAGGGTAACACTGAAGCTTTCTTT. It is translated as CASSFIGQGNTEAFF.

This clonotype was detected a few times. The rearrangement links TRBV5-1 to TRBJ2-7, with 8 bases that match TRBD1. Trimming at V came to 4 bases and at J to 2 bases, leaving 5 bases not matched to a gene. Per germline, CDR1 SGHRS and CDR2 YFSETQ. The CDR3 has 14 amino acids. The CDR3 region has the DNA TGCGCCAGCAGCGACGGACAGGGCCCCTACGAGCAGTACTTC. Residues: CASSDGQGPYEQYF.

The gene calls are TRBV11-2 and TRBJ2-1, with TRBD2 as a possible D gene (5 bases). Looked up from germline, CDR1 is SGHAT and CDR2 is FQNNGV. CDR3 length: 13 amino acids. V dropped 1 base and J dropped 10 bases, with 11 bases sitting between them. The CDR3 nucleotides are TGTGCCAGCAGCTTAGTTCGGGATAAGGAGCAGTTCTTC. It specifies CASSLVRDKEQFF.

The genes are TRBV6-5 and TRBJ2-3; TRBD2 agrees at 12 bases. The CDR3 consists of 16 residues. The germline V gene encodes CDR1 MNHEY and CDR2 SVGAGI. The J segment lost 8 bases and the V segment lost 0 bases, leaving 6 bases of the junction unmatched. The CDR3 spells CASSYSLAGGVGTQYF. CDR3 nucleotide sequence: TGTGCCAGCAGTTACTCCCTAGCGGGAGGGGTGGGTACGCAGTATTTT.

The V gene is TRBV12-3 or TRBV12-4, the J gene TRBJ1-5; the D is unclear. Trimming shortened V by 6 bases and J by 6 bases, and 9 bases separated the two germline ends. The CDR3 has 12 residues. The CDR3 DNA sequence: TGTGCCAGCAGCTACGGATCTCAGCCCCAGCATTTT. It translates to CASSYGSQPQHF.

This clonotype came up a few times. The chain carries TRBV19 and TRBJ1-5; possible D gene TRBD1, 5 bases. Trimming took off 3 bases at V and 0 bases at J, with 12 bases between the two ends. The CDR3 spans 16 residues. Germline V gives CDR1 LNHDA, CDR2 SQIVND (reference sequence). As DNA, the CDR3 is TGTGCCAGTAGTATCTCGGCAGGGATTAGCAATCAGCCCCAGCATTTT. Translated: CASSISAGISNQPQHF.

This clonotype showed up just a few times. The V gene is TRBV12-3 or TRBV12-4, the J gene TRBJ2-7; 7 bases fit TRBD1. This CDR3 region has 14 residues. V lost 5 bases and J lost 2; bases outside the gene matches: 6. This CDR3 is CASSPSDRTYEQYF. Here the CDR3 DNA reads TGTGCCAGCAGTCCCTCGGACAGGACCTACGAGCAGTACTTC.

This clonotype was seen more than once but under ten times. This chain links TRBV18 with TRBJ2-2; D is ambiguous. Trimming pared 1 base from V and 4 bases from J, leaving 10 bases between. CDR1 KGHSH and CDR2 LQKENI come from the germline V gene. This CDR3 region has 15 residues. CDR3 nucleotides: TGTGCCAGCTCACCACAAGGACCCCTCACCGGGGAGCTGTTTTTT. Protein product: CASSPQGPLTGELFF. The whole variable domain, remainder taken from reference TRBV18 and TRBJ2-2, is NAGVMQNPRHLVRRRGQEARLRCSPMKGHSHVYWYRQLPEEGLKFMVYLQKENIIDESGMPKERFSAEFPKEGPSILRIQQVVRGDSAAYFCASSPQGPLTGELFFGEGSRLTVL.

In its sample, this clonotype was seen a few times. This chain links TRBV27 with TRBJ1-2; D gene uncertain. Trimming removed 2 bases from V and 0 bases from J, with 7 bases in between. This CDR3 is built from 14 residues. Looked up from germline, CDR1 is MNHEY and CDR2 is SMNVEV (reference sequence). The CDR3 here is CASSLGVPNYGYTF. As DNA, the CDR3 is TGTGCCAGCAGTTTAGGGGTTCCTAACTATGGCTACACCTTC.

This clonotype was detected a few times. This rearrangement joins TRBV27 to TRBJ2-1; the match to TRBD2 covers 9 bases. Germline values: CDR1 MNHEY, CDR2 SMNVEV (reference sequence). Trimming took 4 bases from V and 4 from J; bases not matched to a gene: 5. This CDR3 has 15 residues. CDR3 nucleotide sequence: TGTGCCAGCAGTTCTAGCGGGGTACAGTACAATGAGCAGTTCTTC. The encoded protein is CASSSSGVQYNEQFF.

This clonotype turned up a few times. The chain's CDR3 is CSVPTRTSAEQFF. The CDR3 nucleotides read TGCAGCGTTCCCACGAGGACTAGCGCGGAGCAGTTCTTC. The chain is built from TRBV29-1 and TRBJ2-1, with 9 bases identical to TRBD2. CDR1 is SQVTM, CDR2 ANQGSEA, per germline. V shed 5 bases, J shed 10 bases, and the junction held 9 bases outside the gene matches. The CDR3 loop spans 13 amino acids.

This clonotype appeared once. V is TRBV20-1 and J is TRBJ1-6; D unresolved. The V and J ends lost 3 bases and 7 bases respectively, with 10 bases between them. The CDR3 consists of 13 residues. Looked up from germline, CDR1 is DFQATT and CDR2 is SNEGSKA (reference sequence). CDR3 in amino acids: CSASGAYNSPLHF. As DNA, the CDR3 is TGCAGTGCTAGTGGAGCATACAATTCACCCCTCCACTTT.

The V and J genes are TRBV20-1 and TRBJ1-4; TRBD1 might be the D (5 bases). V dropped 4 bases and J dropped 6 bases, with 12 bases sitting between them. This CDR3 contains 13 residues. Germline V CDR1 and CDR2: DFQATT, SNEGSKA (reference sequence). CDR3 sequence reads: CSATSAGYEKLFF. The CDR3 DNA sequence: TGCAGTGCTACCTCCGCAGGGTATGAAAAACTGTTTTTT.

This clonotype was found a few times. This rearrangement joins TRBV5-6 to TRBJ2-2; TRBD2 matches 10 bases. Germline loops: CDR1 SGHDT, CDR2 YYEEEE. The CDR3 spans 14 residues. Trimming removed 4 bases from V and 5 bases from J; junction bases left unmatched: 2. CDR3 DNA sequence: TGTGCCAGCAGCGAGGGACTAGCGACCGGGGAGCTGTTTTTT. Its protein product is CASSEGLATGELFF.

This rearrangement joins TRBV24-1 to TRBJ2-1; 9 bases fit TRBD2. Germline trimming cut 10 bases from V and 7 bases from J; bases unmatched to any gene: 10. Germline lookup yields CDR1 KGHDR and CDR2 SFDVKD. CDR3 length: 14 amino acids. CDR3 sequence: CATTAGGPRNEQFF. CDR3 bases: TGTGCCACAACCGCGGGAGGGCCAAGAAATGAGCAGTTCTTC.

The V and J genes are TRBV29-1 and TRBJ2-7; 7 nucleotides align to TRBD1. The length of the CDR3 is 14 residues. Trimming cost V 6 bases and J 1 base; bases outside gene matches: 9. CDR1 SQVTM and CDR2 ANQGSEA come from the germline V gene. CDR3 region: CSVADRERSYEQYF. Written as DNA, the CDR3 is TGCAGCGTCGCCGACAGGGAAAGGTCCTACGAGCAGTACTTC.

Written as DNA, the CDR3 is TGTGCCAGCTCACTCGGGAGAAGATCCAATGAGCAGTTCTTC. Amino acids: CASSLGRRSNEQFF. The rearrangement joins TRBV6-5 to TRBJ2-1; D is possibly TRBD2 (6 bases). The germline CDR1 and CDR2 sequences are MNHEY and SVGAGI. This CDR3 is 14 amino acids long. V was pared by 8 bases and J by 6 bases, with 17 bases between.

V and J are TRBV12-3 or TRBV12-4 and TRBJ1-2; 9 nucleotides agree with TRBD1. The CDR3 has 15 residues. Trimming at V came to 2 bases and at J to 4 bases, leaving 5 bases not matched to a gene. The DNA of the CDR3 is TGTGCCAGCAGTTTAACAGGGGGCGAAGTCTATGGCTACACCTTC. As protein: CASSLTGGEVYGYTF.

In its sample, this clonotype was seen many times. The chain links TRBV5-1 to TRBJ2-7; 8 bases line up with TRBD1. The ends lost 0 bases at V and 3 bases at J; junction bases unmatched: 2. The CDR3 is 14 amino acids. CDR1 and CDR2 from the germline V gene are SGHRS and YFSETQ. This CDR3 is CASSLGTGYYEQYF. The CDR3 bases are TGCGCCAGCAGCTTGGGGACAGGGTACTACGAGCAGTACTTC.

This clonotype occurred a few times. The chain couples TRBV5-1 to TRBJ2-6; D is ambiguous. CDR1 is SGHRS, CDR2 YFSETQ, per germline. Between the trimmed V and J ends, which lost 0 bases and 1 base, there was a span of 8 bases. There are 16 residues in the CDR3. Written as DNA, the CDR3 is TGCGCCAGCAGCTTGGTGGTAGGATCTGGGGCCAACGTCCTGACTTTC. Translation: CASSLVVGSGANVLTF.

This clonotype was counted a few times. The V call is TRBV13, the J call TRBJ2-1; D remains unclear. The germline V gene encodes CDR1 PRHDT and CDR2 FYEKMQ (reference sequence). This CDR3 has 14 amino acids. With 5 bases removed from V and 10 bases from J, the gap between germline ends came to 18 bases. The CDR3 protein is CASSPERPNREQFF. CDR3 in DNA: TGTGCCAGCAGCCCCGAGCGCCCAAATCGGGAGCAGTTCTTC.